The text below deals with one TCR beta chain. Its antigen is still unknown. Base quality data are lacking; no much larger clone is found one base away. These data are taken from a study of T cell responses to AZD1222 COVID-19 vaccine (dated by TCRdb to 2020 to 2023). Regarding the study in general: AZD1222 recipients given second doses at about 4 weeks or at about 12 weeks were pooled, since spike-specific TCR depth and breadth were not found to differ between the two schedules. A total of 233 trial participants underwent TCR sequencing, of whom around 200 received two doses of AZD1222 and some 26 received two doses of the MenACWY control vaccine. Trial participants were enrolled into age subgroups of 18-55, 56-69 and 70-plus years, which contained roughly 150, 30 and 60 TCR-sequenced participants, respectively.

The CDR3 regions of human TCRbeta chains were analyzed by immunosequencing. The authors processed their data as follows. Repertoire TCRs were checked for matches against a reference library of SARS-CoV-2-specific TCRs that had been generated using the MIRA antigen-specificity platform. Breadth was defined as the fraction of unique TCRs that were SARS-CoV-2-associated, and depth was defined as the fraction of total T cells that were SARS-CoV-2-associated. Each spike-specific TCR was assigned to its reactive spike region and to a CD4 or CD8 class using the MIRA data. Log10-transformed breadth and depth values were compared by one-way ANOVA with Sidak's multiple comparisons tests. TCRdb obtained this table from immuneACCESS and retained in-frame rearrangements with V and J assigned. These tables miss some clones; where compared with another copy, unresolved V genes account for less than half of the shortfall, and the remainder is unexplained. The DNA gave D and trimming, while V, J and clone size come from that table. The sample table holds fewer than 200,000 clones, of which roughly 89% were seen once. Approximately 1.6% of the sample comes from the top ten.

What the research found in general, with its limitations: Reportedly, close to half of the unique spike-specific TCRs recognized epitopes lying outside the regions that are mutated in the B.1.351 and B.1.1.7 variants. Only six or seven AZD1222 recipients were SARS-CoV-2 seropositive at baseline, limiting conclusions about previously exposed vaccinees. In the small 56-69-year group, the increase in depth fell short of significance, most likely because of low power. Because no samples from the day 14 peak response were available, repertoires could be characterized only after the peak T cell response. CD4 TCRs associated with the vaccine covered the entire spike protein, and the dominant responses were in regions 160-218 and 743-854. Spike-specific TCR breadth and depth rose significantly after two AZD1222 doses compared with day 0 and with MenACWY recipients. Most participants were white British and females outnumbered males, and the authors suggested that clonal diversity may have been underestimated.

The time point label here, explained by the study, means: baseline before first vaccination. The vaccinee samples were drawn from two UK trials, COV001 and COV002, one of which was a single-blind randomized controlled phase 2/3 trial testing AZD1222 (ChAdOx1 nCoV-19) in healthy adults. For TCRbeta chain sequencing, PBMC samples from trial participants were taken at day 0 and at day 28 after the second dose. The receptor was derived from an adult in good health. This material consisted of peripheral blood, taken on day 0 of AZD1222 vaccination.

The DNA reads as follows: TGTGCCAGCAGTCGACCGGGTAGAACCGGGGAGCTGTTTTTT. This gives the protein CASSRPGRTGELFF. The chain joins TRBV28 to TRBJ2-2; too little of a D gene remains to name it. Deletion took 5 bases off V and 5 bases off J, with a span of 12 bases between the germline ends. The germline V gene provides CDR1 MDHEN and CDR2 SYDVKM. From the cysteine up to the phenylalanine, the CDR3 has a length of 14 residues. Only CDR3 DNA remains: 42 bases, in frame from the first base.